There are a few counts of the clone carrying this T cell receptor (beta chain). The CDR3 length is 14 residues. CDR1 is MNHEY and CDR2 is SVGAGI in the germline V gene. The germline V and J ends were trimmed by 6 bases and 3 bases, with 11 bases remaining between them. The sample is drawn from a study of early T cells in non-severe SARS-CoV-2 infection. Unique molecular identifiers were attached to individual cDNA molecules. TCRdb ran MiXCR on the 5' RACE reads and lists one entry per CDR3 protein. The sample carries tens of thousands of distinct CDR3 sequences, around 12% recorded once. The V call is TRBV6-5, the J call TRBJ2-2; D is undetermined. The receptor was derived from an adult who was a healthcare worker with PCR-confirmed SARS-CoV-2 infection or an uninfected control (not recorded which). The sample in question was whole blood, obtained at baseline. The DNA for the CDR3 is TGTGCCAGCAGACGACGTCGTGACACCGGGGAGCTGTTTTTT. This translates into CASRRRRDTGELFF.